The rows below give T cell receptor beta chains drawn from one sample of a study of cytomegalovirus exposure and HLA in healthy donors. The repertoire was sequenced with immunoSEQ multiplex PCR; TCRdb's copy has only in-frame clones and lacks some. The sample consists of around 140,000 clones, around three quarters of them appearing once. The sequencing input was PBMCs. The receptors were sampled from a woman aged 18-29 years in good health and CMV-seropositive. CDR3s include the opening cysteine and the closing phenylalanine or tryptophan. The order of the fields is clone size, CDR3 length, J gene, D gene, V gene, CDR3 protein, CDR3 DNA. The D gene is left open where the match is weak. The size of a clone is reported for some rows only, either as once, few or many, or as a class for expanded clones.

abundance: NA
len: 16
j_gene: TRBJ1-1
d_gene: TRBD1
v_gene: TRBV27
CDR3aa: CASSSLGTGENTEAFF
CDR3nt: TGTGCCAGCAGTTCCCTCGGGACAGGAGAAAACACTGAAGCTTTCTTT

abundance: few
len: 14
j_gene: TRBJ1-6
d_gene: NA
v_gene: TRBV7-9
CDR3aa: CASSQNTGNSPLHF
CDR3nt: TGTGCCAGCAGCCAAAATACGGGGAATTCACCCCTCCACTTT

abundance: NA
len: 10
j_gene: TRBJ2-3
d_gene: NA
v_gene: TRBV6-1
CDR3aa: CAGGVWAQYF
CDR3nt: TGTGCCGGAGGCGTTTGGGCGCAGTATTTT

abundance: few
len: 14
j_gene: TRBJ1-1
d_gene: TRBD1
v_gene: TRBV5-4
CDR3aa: CASSRDRQNTEAFF
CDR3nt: TGTGCCAGCAGCAGGGACAGGCAGAACACTGAAGCTTTCTTT

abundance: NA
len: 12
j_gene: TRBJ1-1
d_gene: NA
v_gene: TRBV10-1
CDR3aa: CASSGAGAGAFF
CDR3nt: TGCGCCAGCAGCGGGGCAGGGGCAGGAGCTTTCTTT

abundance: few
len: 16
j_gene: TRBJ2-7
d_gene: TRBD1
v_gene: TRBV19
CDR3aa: CASSPQTGTGASGQYF
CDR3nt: TGTGCCAGTAGTCCCCAAACCGGGACAGGAGCCTCCGGGCAGTACTTC

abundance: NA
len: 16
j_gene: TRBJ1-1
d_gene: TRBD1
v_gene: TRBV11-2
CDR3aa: CASSLGTGGSNTEAFF
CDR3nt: TGTGCCAGCAGCTTAGGAACAGGGGGCTCTAACACTGAAGCTTTCTTT

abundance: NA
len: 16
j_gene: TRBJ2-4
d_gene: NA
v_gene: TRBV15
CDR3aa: CATSREGKRTRGIQYF
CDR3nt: TGTGCCACCAGCAGAGAGGGGAAAAGGACCCGGGGGATTCAGTACTTC

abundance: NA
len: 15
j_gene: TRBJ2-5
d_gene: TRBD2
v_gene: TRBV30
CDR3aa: CAWRMASGGEETQYF
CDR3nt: TGTGCCTGGAGGATGGCTAGCGGGGGGGAAGAGACCCAGTACTTC

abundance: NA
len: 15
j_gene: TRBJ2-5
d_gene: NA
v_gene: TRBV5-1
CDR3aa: CASSLSPSYQETQYF
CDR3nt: TGCGCCAGCAGCTTGAGCCCCTCCTACCAAGAGACCCAGTACTTC

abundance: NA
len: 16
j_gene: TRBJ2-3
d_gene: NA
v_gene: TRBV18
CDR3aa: CASSPRQEGSTDTQYF
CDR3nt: TGTGCCAGCTCACCACGTCAGGAGGGTAGCACAGATACGCAGTATTTT

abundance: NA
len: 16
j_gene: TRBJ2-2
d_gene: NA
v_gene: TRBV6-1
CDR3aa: CASSAQGQSNTGELFF
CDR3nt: TGTGCCAGCAGTGCCCAGGGACAATCGAACACCGGGGAGCTGTTTTTT

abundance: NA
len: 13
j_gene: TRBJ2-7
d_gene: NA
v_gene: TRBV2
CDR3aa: CASSEWRVYEQYF
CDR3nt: TGTGCCAGCAGTGAATGGCGGGTCTACGAGCAGTACTTC

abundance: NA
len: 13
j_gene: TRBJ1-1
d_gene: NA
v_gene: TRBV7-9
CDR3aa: CASSFGQSFEAFF
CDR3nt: TGTGCCAGCAGCTTCGGACAGTCTTTTGAAGCTTTCTTT

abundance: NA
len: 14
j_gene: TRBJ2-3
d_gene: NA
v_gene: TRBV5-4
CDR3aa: CASSFPSRPDTQYF
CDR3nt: TGTGCCAGCAGCTTCCCCAGTCGTCCAGATACGCAGTATTTT

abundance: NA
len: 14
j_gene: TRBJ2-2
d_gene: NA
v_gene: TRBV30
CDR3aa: CAWNQGAGTGELFF
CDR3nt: TGTGCCTGGAATCAGGGCGCGGGAACCGGGGAGCTGTTTTTT

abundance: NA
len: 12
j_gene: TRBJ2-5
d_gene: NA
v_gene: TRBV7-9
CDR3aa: CASSLDPGRKYF
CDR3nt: TGTGCCAGCAGCTTAGACCCAGGGCGTAAGTACTTC